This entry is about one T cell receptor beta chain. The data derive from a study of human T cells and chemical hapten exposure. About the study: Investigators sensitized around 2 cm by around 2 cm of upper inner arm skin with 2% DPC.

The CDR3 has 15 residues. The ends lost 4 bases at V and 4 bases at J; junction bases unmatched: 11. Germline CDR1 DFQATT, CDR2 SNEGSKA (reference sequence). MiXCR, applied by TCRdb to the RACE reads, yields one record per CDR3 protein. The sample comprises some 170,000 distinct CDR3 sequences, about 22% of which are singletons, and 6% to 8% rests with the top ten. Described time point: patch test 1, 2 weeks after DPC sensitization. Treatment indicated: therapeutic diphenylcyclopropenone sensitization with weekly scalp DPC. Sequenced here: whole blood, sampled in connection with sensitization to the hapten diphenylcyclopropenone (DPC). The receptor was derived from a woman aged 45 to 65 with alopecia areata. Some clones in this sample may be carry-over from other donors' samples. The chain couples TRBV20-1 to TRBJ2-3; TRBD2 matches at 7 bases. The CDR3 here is CSANLRTSGADTQYF. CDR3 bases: TGCAGTGCTAATTTAAGGACTAGTGGGGCAGATACGCAGTATTTT.